This TCR beta chain was profiled in a study of T cells after posttransplantation cyclophosphamide. General study findings and limits: Recipient CMV seropositivity and CMV reactivation strongly tracked TRB clonality.

Details on this clone: Its antigen is unidentified.

Trimming removed 8 bases at V and 6 bases at J, with 17 bases between. The CDR3 sequence is 14 residues long. Germline V gene lookup returns CDR1 SGHNT and CDR2 YENEEA. The repertoire was sequenced with immunoSEQ multiplex PCR; TCRdb's copy has only in-frame clones and lacks some. Among 50,000 to 55,000 clones listed, more than 70% were seen once. The clonotype comes from a man aged 25-45 years with a blood cancer, CMV-positive, and with a related stem cell donor. The sequenced material came from PBMCs. The rearrangement uses TRBV11-3 and TRBJ2-1, with D perhaps TRBD2 (5 bases). CDR3 residues: CASSGGVGRNEQFF. The DNA of the CDR3 is TGTGCCAGCTCAGGAGGCGTAGGGCGCAATGAGCAGTTCTTC.